What follows are 29 T cell receptor beta chains derived from one specimen sequenced in a study of blood T cells in healthy people across ages. It was with a sample-barcoded 5' primer and a J-beta primer mix that a second PCR of about 7 to 12 cycles was run. TCRdb independently ran MiXCR on the 5' RACE reads; one entry per CDR3 protein. This sample has around 870,000 distinct CDR3 sequences, with less than 35% found just once. The sample consisted of blood. These receptors all come from an elderly woman in good health.

The V call is TRBV9, the J call TRBJ2-2; D is uncertain. This CDR3 is built from 13 residues. Between the trimmed V and J ends, which lost 4 bases and 6 bases, there was a span of 10 bases. Germline V gene lookup returns CDR1 SGDLS and CDR2 YYNGEE. The CDR3 DNA sequence: TGTGCCAGCAGCCCCCCAGGATCCGGGGAGCTGTTTTTT. Translated: CASSPPGSGELFF.

Turning to this clonotype: Possible read error: a much larger clone is one base away. The chain is built from TRBV20-1 and TRBJ2-5, with 7 bases aligning to TRBD1. Germline V gives CDR1 DFQATT, CDR2 SNEGSKA (reference sequence). The CDR3 is 16 amino acids. V was clipped by 4 bases and J by 2 bases; unmatched bases: 13. This chain's CDR3 is CSATGSSRGYQETQYF. DNA of the CDR3: TGCAGTGCTACCGGATCTAGCAGGGGGTATCAAGAGACCCAGTACTTC.

The rearrangement joins TRBV7-2 to TRBJ2-7, with 8 nucleotides matching TRBD1. Germline V lookup: CDR1 SGHTA, CDR2 FQGNSA. The V and J ends lost 4 bases and 0 bases, in that order; junction bases with no gene match: 14. The CDR3 has 18 amino acids. CDR3 protein: CASSSRTGISLGSYEQYF. CDR3 in DNA: TGTGCCAGCAGCTCCCGGACAGGGATAAGCCTCGGCTCCTACGAGCAGTACTTC.

As to this clonotype: A much larger clone lies one base from this, so it may be a read error. The chain is built from TRBV12-3 or TRBV12-4 and TRBJ2-1; TRBD2 aligns across 12 bases. The DNA matches TRBJ2-7 better at its end, which makes the J call doubtful. CDR3 length equals 17 residues. The CDR3 here is CASSLRLAGAGYNEQYF. DNA of the CDR3: TGTGCCAGCAGTTTGAGACTAGCGGGGGCCGGATACAATGAGCAGTACTTC.

This clonotype was found a few times. V usage is TRBV4-3 and J usage is TRBJ1-6; 9 positions agree with TRBD1. With V trimmed by 5 bases and J by 10 bases, 6 bases remained unmatched. CDR1 is LGHNA, CDR2 YSLEER, per germline. The CDR3 runs to 14 residues. CDR3 coding DNA: TGCGCCAGCAGCTCGGACAGGGGAGGCTCACCCCTCCACTTT. It encodes CASSSDRGGSPLHF.

Concerning this clonotype itself: A much larger clone lies a single base off, so this may be a read error. The chain has TRBV20-1 and TRBJ2-5; 12 nucleotides line up with TRBD1. V shed 6 bases and J 4 bases; nucleotides not matched to a gene: 9. The CDR3 is 15 amino acids. The germline gives CDR1 DFQATT, CDR2 SNEGSKA (reference sequence). The chain's CDR3 is CSASGQGAVGETQYF. CDR3 in DNA: TGCAGTGCCTCGGGACAGGGGGCAGTCGGAGAGACCCAGTACTTC.

The V and J genes are TRBV20-1 and TRBJ2-1; 11 bases match TRBD2. J was trimmed by 8 bases and V by 1 base; bases with no gene match: 7. The CDR3 extends over 15 amino acids. Germline CDR1 and CDR2: DFQATT and SNEGSKA (reference sequence). The CDR3 DNA sequence: TGCAGTGCTAGAGGACTAGCGGGGTCTAGGGATGAGCAGTTCTTC. It is translated as CSARGLAGSRDEQFF.

This clonotype was seen more than once but under ten times. The chain carries TRBV6-1 and TRBJ1-5; D ambiguous. CDR1 and CDR2 (germline): MNHNS, SASEGT. The CDR3 is made up of 14 amino acids. Trimming took 9 bases from V and 4 from J, leaving 16 bases between them. This CDR3 reads CASRLGSGNQPQHF. The DNA of the CDR3 is TGTGCCAGTCGTCTTGGCTCCGGGAATCAGCCCCAGCATTTT.

This clonotype was found many times. The V and J genes are TRBV7-9 and TRBJ1-2, with D unclear. Trimming left V 1 base short and J 8 bases short, with 5 bases between. The CDR3 is made up of 11 amino acids. Germline V gives CDR1 SEHNR, CDR2 FQNEAQ (reference sequence). The CDR3 DNA reads TGTGCCAGCAGCTTAGAGGGCGGCTACACCTTC. It specifies CASSLEGGYTF.

In its sample, this clonotype was seen a few times. This could be a read error, since a much larger clone is one nucleotide away. The chain joins TRBV12-3 or TRBV12-4 to TRBJ2-3; D remains ambiguous. Trimming took 5 bases from V and 8 from J, leaving 11 bases between them. The CDR3 is 12 amino acids. CDR3 nucleotides: TGTGCCAGCAGTCCGACATGTTCTACGCAGTATTTT. It yields the protein CASSPTCSTQYF.

Notes on this clonotype: One end of the junction does not line up with germline, which may come from a read error. The rearrangement joins TRBV6-2 or TRBV6-3 to TRBJ2-1; 12 bases align to TRBD2. CDR3 length equals 16 residues. CDR1 is MNHEY and CDR2 is SVGEGT in the germline V gene. The CDR3: CAGSTTSGGTYNEQFF. The CDR3 DNA is TGTGCCGGCAGTACGACTAGCGGGGGAACCTACAATGAGCAGTTCTTC.

Points on this clonotype: This may come from a read error, since a much larger clone is one base off. The V and J genes are TRBV5-6 and TRBJ2-5; a possible D gene is TRBD2 (5 bases). V lost 0 bases and J 13 bases, leaving 19 bases between the germline ends. Germline V gene sequence: CDR1 SGHDT, CDR2 YYEEEE. The CDR3 covers 14 residues. The CDR3 DNA sequence: TGTGCCAGCAGCTTGGGGGCGCTAGCTCTGGGTATGTACTTC. As protein: CASSLGALALGMYF.

The V gene is TRBV6-6, the J gene TRBJ2-1; tentative D call: TRBD1 (5 bases). Germline V lookup: CDR1 MNHNY, CDR2 SVGAGI (reference sequence). This CDR3 comprises 12 residues. V gave up 6 bases and J gave up 10 bases, with 13 bases separating them. This CDR3 reads CASSPQGTEQFF. The CDR3, as DNA: TGTGCCAGCAGCCCCCAGGGTACCGAGCAGTTCTTC.

This clonotype was counted many times. One junction end disagrees with the germline gene, perhaps due to a read error. The V and J genes are TRBV10-3 and TRBJ2-7; 8 bases line up with TRBD2. The germline V gene has CDR1 ENHRY and CDR2 SYGVKD. The CDR3 consists of 13 residues. The CDR3, as DNA: TGTGCCACCAGTGGCGGGGGGCCCTACGAGCAGTACTTC. Its translation is CATSGGGPYEQYF.

Comments on this clonotype: A much larger clone lies one base from this, so it may be a read error. The V gene is TRBV12-3 or TRBV12-4, the J gene TRBJ1-6, with TRBD1 as a possible D gene (5 bases). This CDR3 has 14 amino acids. This CDR3 reads CASSFPGPGSPPHF. In nucleotides, the CDR3 is TGTGCCAGCAGTTTTCCAGGGCCGGGTTCACCCCCCCACTTT.

The chain is built from TRBV3-1 and TRBJ1-1; D remains unclear. The germline V gene has CDR1 LGHDT and CDR2 YNNKEL (reference sequence). The V end lost 4 bases, the J end lost 1 base, and 13 bases lay between the germline ends. CDR3 length: 15 residues. The CDR3 region is CASSRDGLSNTEAFF. The CDR3 DNA reads as TGTGCCAGCAGCCGCGACGGACTATCGAACACTGAAGCTTTCTTT.

The chain is built from TRBV7-6 and TRBJ2-4; the D is unclear. The J call could be wrong; TRBJ2-7 is a better fit for the DNA end. The length of the CDR3 is 14 residues. Germline CDR1 is SGHVS and CDR2 is FNYEAQ. The CDR3 here is CASSSRGEIYEQYF. CDR3 nucleotides: TGTGCCAGCAGCTCCCGAGGAGAAATTTACGAGCAGTACTTC.

The CDR3 DNA follows: TGCGCCAGCAGCAGGACAGAGGCCATGAACACTGAAGCTTTCTTT. This codes for CASSRTEAMNTEAFF. The gene calls are TRBV5-1 and TRBJ1-1; D is possibly TRBD1 (6 bases). The length of the CDR3 is 15 residues. CDR1 and CDR2 (germline): SGHRS, YFSETQ. V was shortened by 4 bases and J by 0 bases, with 13 bases between the two germline ends.

This clonotype has ten or more counts. The J gene is TRBJ2-5, the V gene TRBV7-9; 8 nucleotides align to TRBD1. CDR1 and CDR2 (germline): SEHNR, FQNEAQ (reference sequence). CDR3 length: 17 amino acids. Unmatched junction bases numbered 14, after V lost 5 bases and J lost 3 bases. The CDR3 nucleotides are TGTGCCAGCAGCCTATTACCCGGGCAGGGGGCCGAAGAGACCCAGTACTTC. This translates into CASSLLPGQGAEETQYF.

This clonotype was seen more than once but under ten times. V is TRBV6-2 or TRBV6-3 and J is TRBJ2-1; a weak D match, TRBD2 (5 bases). Germline loops: CDR1 MNHEY, CDR2 SVGEGT. The V and J ends lost 7 bases and 6 bases respectively, with 13 bases between them. The CDR3 has 13 amino acids. The CDR3, as DNA: TGTGCCAGCAAGCGGTCGGGTGGCAATGAGCAGTTCTTC. Translated, it gives CASKRSGGNEQFF.

The chain uses TRBV29-1 and TRBJ1-1; D ambiguous. This CDR3 contains 12 residues. V was clipped by 0 bases and J by 4 bases, with 6 bases between them. Germline CDR1 is SQVTM and CDR2 is ANQGSEA. The CDR3 DNA follows: TGCAGCGTTGAAGAGCTGAGCACTGAAGCTTTCTTT. Its translation is CSVEELSTEAFF.

This clonotype was recorded a few times. The V call is TRBV11-2, the J call TRBJ1-2; tentative D call: TRBD1 (5 bases). CDR1 SGHAT and CDR2 FQNNGV come from the germline V gene. This CDR3 is 12 amino acids long. V dropped 5 bases and J dropped 10 bases, with 14 bases sitting between them. In DNA form, the CDR3 reads TGTGCCAGCAGCACCGAAGGGGAAACCTACACCTTC. It yields the protein CASSTEGETYTF.

This clonotype has at least ten counts. The rearrangement joins TRBV20-1 to TRBJ2-5; D gene unclear. Germline CDR1 reads DFQATT; CDR2 reads SNEGSKA (reference sequence). The CDR3 loop spans 12 amino acids. V lost 2 bases to trimming and J lost 4 bases, with 8 bases between them. The CDR3 sequence is CSARNEAETQYF. CDR3 coding DNA: TGCAGTGCTAGAAACGAAGCAGAGACCCAGTACTTC.

In this sample, this clonotype turned up a few times. This CDR3 reads CATSRGRDSSPLHF. Written as DNA, the CDR3 is TGTGCCACCAGCAGAGGCAGGGATTCTTCACCCCTCCACTTT. J is TRBJ1-6 and V is TRBV15; tentatively, D is TRBD1 (5 bases). Per germline, CDR1 LNHNV and CDR2 YYDKDF (reference sequence). V lost 1 base and J lost 9, with 10 bases in between. CDR3 length equals 14 residues.

This rearrangement joins TRBV30 to TRBJ2-2; the D is unclear. The CDR3 extends over 13 amino acids. CDR1 and CDR2 (germline): GTSNPN, SVGIG (reference sequence). Trimming took 4 bases from V and 4 from J, leaving 10 bases between them. The CDR3 coding sequence is TGTGCCTGGAAGTGGGTCGGCACCGGGGAGCTGTTTTTT. Translating gives CAWKWVGTGELFF.

There are many counts of this clonotype. This chain links TRBV5-1 with TRBJ2-3, with unresolved D. The CDR3 runs 14 residues. From germline, CDR1 is SGHRS and CDR2 YFSETQ. The V end was cut by 0 bases, the J end by 5 bases, with 10 bases between. The CDR3 loop is CASSLGGGVDTQYF. The CDR3 DNA reads as TGCGCCAGCAGCTTGGGAGGCGGCGTAGATACGCAGTATTTT.

This chain links TRBV10-3 with TRBJ1-5, with D hard to call. V lost 2 bases, J lost 2 bases, and 10 bases lay in between. CDR1 ENHRY and CDR2 SYGVKD come from the germline V gene. This CDR3 comprises 15 residues. The CDR3 DNA reads as TGTGCCATCAGTGAGGGGTTATCGCGCAATCAGCCCCAGCATTTT. As protein: CAISEGLSRNQPQHF.

This clonotype has at least ten counts. V gene TRBV5-1 combines with J gene TRBJ1-2; 9 nucleotides align to TRBD1. Germline V gene sequence: CDR1 SGHRS, CDR2 YFSETQ. V shed 4 bases, J shed 3 bases, and the junction held 4 bases outside the gene matches. This CDR3 is built from 14 residues. Here the CDR3 reads CASSQWTGDYGYTF. The CDR3 DNA sequence: TGCGCCAGCAGCCAGTGGACAGGGGACTATGGCTACACCTTC.

To note about this clonotype: A much larger clone differs from this one at a single base, so this may be a read error. V is TRBV2 and J is TRBJ2-1, with TRBD2 matching 9 bases. J lost 10 bases, V lost 8 bases, and 9 bases had no gene match. The CDR3 has 13 amino acids. CDR1 is SNHLY, CDR2 FYNNEI, per germline. The CDR3 region has the DNA TGTGCCAGCGAGCCAGATCTAGCGGGGGAGCAGTTCTTC. It encodes CASEPDLAGEQFF. Supplemented by reference TRBV2 and TRBJ2-1, the full variable domain reads EPEVTQTPSHQVTQMGQEVILRCVPISNHLYFYWYRQILGQKVEFLVSFYNNEISEKSEIFDDQFSVERPDGSNFTLKIRSTKLEDSAMYFCASEPDLAGEQFFGPGTRLTVL.